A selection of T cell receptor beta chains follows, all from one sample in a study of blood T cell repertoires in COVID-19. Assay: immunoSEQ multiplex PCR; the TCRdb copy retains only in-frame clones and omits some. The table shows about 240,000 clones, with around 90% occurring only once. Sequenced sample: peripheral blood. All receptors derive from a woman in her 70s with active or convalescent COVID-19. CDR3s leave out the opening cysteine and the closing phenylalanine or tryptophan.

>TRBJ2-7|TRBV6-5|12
ASTQAGSGYEQY
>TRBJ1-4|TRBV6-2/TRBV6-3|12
ASSKGYQGEKLF
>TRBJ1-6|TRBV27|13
ASSVSLSYNSPLH
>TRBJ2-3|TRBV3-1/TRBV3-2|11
ASSQGRVDTQY
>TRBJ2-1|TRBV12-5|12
ASGLGDRGNEQF
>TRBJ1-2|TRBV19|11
ASSIGAGYGYT
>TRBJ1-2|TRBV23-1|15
ASSHPNRASEDYGYT
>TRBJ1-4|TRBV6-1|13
ASSEARRLNEKLF
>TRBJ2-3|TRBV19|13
ASTTTGMGTDTQY
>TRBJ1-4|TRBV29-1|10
SGGQINEKLF
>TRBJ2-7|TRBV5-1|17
ASSPTTGGSLSFSYEQY
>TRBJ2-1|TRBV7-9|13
ASSGQGGSYNEQF
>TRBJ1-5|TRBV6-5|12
ASSRSTGYQPQH
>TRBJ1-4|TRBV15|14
ATSVKVGGRDEKLF
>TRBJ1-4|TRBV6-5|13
ASSYGSPTNEKLF
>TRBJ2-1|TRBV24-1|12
ATSDLRTGSEQF
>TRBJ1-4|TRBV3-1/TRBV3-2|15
ASSQDAGGQGNEKLF
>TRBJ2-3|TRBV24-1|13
ATSSSGTSIDTQY
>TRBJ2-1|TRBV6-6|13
ASSYGQGAINEQF
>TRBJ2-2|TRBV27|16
ASSGRDGQGGDTGELF
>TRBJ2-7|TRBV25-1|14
ASSELGQGSRGEQY
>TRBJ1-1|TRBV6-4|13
ASSDSILRPNEAF
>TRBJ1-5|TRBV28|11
ASSPGGLGGQH
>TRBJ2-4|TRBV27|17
ASSPRDRARPGAKNIQY
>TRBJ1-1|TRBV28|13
ASSATGGEATEAF
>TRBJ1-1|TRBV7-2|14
ASSLGRFGTGHWAF
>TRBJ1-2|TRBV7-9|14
ASSLSQGVSNYGYT
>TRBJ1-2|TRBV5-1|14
ASRRSGGASNYGYT
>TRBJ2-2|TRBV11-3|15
ASSSVSGGPRTGELF
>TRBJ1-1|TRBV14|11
ASSQTGWQGAF
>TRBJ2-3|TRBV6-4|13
ASRSTGISTDTQY
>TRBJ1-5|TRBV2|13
ASGGSVPSNQPQH
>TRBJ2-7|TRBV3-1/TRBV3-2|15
ASSQDGTSGGPGEQY
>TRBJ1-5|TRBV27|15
ASKEQGTLSSNQPQH
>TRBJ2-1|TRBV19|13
ASSMAGRGVNEQF
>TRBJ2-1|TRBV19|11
ASRGLAGSEQF
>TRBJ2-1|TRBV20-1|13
SASIGQGAGNEQF
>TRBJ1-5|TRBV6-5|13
ASSYDRPRDQPQH
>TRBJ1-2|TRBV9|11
ASSVGDGHGYT
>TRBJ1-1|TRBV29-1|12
SVAPQGHSAEAF
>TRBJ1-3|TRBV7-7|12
ASSLGEGVGTIY
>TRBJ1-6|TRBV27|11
ASSYRGNSPLH
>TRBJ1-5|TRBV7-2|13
ASSLGGRGIQPQH
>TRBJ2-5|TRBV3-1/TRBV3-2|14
ASSRRTQTHQETQY
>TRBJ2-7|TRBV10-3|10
AISVYRDEQY
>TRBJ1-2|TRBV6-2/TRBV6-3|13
ASSDPTGWSYGYT
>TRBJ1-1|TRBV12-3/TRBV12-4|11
ASSLRPTGEAF
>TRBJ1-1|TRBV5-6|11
ASSRGQNTEAF
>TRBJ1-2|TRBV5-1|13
ASSLFSDSGYGYT
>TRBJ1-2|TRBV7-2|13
ASSAMDRAVGGYT
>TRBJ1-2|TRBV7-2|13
ASSSGQGNIYGYT
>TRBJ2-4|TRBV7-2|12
ASSLDRAKNIQY
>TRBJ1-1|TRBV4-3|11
ASSPRGPTEAF
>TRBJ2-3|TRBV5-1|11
ASSLNNPDTQY
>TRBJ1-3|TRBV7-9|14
ASSLAGQAAGNTIY
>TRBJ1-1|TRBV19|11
ASGEGARTEAF
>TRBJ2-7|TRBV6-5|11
ASRASERYEQY